A single sample is the source of the 2 T cell receptor beta chains below, sequenced in a study of shared clonotypes between healthy human individuals. CD45RO-negative, CCR7-selected cells formed the naive CD8 fraction, which excluded terminally differentiated effector memory CD45RA+ cells. The repertoire was sequenced with immunoSEQ multiplex PCR; TCRdb's copy has only in-frame clones and lacks some. The sample yields hundreds of thousands of clones, 95% to 98% seen once. Sequencing input: naive CD8+ T cells sorted from blood. The source is a man aged 30 to 39 in good health.

The V gene is TRBV29-1, the J gene TRBJ2-3; possible D gene TRBD1, 6 bases. CDR1 SQVTM and CDR2 ANQGSEA come from the germline V gene. V shed 4 bases and J shed 0 bases, with 11 bases lying between them. The CDR3 covers 14 residues. The CDR3 loop is CSVAGASSTDTQYF. DNA for the CDR3: TGCAGCGTTGCAGGGGCGTCGAGCACAGATACGCAGTATTTT.

The rearrangement links TRBV11-2 to TRBJ1-3; no clear D gene. The germline CDR1 and CDR2 sequences are SGHAT and FQNNGV. Trimming removed 7 bases from V and 2 bases from J, with 6 bases in between. The CDR3 consists of 12 residues. The DNA of the CDR3 is TGTGCCAGCACGGATACTGGAAACACCATATATTTT. Translating gives CASTDTGNTIYF.